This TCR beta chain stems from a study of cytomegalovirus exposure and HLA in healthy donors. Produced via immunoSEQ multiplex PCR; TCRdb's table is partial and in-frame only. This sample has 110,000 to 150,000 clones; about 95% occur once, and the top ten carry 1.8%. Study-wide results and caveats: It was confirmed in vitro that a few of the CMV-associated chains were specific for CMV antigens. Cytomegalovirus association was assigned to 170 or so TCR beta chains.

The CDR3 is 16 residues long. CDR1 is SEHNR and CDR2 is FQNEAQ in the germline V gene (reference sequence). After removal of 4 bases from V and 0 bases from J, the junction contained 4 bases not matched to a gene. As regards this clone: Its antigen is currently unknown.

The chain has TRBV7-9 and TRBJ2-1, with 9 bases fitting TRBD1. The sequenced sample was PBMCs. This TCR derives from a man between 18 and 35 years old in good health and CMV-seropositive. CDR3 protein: CASSSGTGSSYNEQFF. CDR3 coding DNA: TGTGCCAGCAGCTCCGGGACAGGGAGCTCCTACAATGAGCAGTTCTTC. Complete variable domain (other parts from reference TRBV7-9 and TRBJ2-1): DTGVSQNPRHKITKRGQNVTFRCDPISEHNRLYWYRQTLGQGPEFLTYFQNEAQLEKSRLLSDRFSAERPKGSFSTLEIQRTEQGDSAMYLCASSSGTGSSYNEQFFGPGTRLTVL.